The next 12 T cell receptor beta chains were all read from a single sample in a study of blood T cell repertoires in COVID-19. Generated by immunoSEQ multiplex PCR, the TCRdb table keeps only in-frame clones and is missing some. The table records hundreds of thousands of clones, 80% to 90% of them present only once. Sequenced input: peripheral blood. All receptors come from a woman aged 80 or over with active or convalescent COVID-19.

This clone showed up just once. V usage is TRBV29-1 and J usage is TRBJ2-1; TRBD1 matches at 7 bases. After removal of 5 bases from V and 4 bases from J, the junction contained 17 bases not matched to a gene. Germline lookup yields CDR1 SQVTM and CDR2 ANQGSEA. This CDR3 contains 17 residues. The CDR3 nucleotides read TGCAGCGTTAACCGGGACAGCCTTTCTTTCGTTTACAATGAGCAGTTCTTC. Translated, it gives CSVNRDSLSFVYNEQFF.

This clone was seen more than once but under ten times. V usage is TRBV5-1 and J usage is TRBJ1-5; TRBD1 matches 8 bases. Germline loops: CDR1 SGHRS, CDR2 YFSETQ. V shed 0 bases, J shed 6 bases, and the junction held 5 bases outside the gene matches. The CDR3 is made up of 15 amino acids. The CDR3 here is CASSLGTGKFQPQHF. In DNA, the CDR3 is TGCGCCAGCAGCTTGGGGACAGGGAAATTTCAGCCCCAGCATTTT.

In DNA form, the CDR3 reads TGTGCCAGCAGCTTCGGGGGGTCCTCCTACAATGAGCAGTTCTTC. Encoded protein: CASSFGGSSYNEQFF. The chain has TRBV5-4 and TRBJ2-1; 7 nucleotides line up with TRBD2. In germline, CDR1 is SGHNT, CDR2 YYREEE (reference sequence). This CDR3 region has 15 residues. V shed 2 bases and J 0 bases; nucleotides not matched to a gene: 2.

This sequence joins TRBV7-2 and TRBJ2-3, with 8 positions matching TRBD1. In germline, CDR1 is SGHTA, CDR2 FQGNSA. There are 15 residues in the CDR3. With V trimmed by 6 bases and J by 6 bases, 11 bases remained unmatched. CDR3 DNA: TGTGCCAGCAGGCGGGCAGGGGGCGGATGGGATACGCAGTATTTT. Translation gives CASRRAGGGWDTQYF.

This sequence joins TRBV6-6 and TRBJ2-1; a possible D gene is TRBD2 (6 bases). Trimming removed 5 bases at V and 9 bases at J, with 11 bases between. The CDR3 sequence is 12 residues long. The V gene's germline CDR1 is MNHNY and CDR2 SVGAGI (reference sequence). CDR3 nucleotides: TGTGCCAGCAGTCGGCTGGAGGGTGAGCAGTTCTTC. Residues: CASSRLEGEQFF.

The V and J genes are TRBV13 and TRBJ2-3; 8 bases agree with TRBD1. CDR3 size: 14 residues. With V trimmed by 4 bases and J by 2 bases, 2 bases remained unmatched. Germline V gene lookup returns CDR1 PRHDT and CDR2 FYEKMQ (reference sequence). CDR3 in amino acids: CASSWTGYTDTQYF. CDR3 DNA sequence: TGTGCCAGCAGCTGGACAGGGTACACAGATACGCAGTATTTT.

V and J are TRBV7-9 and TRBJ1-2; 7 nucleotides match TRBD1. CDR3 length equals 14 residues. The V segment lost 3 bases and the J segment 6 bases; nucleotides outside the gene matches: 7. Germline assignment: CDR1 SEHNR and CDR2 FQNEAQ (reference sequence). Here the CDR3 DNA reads TGTGCCAGCAGCTTCTCTAGGGGGCAGGATGGCTACACCTTC. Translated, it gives CASSFSRGQDGYTF.

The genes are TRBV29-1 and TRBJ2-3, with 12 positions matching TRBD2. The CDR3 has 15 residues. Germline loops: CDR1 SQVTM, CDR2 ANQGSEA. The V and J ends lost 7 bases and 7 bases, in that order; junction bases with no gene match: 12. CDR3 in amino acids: CSARNSSGGANTQYF. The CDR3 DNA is TGCAGCGCCCGAAACTCTAGCGGGGGGGCGAATACGCAGTATTTT.

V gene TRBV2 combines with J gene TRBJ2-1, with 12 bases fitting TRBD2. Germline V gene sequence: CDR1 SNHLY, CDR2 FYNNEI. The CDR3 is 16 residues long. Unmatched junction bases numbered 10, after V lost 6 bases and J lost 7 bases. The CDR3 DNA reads TGTGCCAGCAGGACCCCGACTAGCGGGGGCGGGAATGAGCAGTTCTTC. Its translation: CASRTPTSGGGNEQFF.

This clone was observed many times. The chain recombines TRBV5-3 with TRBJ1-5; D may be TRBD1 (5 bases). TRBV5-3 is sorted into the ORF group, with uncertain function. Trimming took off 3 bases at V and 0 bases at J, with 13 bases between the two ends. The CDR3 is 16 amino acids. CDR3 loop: CARSSRQTVSNQPQHF. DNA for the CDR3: TGTGCCAGAAGCTCCCGACAGACCGTTAGCAATCAGCCCCAGCATTTT.

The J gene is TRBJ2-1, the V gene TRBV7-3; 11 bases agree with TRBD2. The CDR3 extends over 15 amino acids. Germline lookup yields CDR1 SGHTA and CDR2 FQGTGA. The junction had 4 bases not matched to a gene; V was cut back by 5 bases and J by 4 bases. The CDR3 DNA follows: TGTGCCAGCAGCGTTGGGACTAGCGGATACAATGAGCAGTTCTTC. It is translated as CASSVGTSGYNEQFF.

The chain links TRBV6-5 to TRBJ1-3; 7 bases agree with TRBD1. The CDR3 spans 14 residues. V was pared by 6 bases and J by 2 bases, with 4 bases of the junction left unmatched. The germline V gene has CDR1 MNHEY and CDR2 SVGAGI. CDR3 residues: CASSRQGAGNTIYF. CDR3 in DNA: TGTGCCAGCAGCCGACAGGGCGCTGGAAACACCATATATTTT.